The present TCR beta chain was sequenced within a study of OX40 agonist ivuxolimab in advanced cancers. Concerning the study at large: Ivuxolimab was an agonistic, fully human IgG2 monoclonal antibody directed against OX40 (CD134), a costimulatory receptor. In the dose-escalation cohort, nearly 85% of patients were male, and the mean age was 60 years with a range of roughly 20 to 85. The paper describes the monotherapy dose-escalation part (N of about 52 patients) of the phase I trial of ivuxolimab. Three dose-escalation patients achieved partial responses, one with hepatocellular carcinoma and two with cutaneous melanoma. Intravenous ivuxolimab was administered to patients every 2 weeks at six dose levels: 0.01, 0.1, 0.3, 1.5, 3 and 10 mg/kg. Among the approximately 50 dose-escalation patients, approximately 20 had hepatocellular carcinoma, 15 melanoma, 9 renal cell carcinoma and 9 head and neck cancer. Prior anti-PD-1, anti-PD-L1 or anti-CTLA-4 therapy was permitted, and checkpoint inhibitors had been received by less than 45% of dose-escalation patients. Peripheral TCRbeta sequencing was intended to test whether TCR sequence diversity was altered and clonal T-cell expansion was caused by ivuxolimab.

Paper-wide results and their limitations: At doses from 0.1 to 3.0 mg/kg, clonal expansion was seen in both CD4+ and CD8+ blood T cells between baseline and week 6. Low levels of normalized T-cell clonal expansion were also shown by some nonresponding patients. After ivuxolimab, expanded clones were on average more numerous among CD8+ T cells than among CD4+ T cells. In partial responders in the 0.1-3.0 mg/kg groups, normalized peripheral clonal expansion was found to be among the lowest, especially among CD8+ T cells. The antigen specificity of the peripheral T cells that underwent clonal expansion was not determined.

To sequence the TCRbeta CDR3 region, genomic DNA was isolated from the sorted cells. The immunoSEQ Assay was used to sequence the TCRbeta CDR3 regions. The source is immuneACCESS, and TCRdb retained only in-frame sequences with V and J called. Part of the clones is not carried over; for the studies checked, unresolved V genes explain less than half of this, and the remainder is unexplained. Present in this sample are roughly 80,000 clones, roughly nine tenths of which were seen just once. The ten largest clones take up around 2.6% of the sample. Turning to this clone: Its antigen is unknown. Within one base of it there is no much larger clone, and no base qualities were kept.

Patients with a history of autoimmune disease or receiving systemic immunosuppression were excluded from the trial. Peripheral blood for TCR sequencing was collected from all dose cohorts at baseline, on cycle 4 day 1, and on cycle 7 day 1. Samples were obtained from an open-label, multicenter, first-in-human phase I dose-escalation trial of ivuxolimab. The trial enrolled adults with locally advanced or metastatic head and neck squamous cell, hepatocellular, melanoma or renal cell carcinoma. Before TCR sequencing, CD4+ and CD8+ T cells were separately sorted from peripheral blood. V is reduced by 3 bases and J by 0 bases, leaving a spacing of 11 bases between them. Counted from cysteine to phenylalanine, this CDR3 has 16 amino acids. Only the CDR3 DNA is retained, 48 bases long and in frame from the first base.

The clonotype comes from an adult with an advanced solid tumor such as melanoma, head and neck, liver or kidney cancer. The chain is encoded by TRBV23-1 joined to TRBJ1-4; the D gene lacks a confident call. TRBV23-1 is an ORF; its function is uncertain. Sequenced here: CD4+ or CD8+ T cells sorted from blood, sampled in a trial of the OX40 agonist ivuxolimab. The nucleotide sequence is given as TGCGCCAGCAGTCAGCCCCGAAGCTCAACTAATGAAAAACTGTTTTTT. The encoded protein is CASSQPRSSTNEKLFF.